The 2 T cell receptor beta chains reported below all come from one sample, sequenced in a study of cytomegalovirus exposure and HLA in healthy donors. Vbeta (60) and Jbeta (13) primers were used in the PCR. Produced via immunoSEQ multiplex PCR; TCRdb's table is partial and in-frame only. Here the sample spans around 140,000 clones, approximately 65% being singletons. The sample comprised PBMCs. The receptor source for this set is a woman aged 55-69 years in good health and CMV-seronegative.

The CDR3 here is CASSYRPGGLHEQYF. CDR3 coding DNA: TGTGCCAGCAGTTACCGGCCAGGGGGGCTCCACGAGCAGTACTTC. The chain recombines TRBV6-6 with TRBJ2-7; tentatively, D is TRBD1 (7 bases). V gave up 2 bases and J gave up 5 bases, with 16 bases separating them. Germline CDR1 reads MNHNY; CDR2 reads SVGAGI (reference sequence). The CDR3 is made up of 15 amino acids.

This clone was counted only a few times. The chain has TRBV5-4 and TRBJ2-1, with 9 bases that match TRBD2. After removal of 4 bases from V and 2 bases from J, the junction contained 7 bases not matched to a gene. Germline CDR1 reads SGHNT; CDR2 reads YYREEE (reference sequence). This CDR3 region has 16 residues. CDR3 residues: CASSAGTSSPYNEQFF. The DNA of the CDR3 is TGTGCCAGCAGCGCCGGGACTAGCTCCCCCTACAATGAGCAGTTCTTC.